A selection of T cell receptor beta chains follows, all from one sample in a study of shared clonotypes between healthy human individuals. Here immunoSEQ multiplex PCR was the method, and the copy in TCRdb shows in-frame clones only, minus some. The table has about 1.9 million clones, 90% to 95% seen once. The specimen was naive CD8+ T cells from PBMCs. All receptors derive from a man younger than 30 in good health. Some clones in this sample may be carry-over from other donors' samples. Both conserved end residues are part of each CDR3. The D gene is left open where the match is weak. Clone sizes are given selectively: once, few, many, or a class where the clone is expanded.

clone_size,j_call,v_call,d_call,cdr3_aa,cdr3_nt
NA,TRBJ1-1,TRBV30,NA,CAWSAGMNTEAFF,TGTGCCTGGTCCGCGGGCATGAACACTGAAGCTTTCTTT
once,TRBJ2-7,TRBV5-1,NA,CASSPYSDYEQYF,TGCGCCAGCAGCCCTTATAGCGATTACGAGCAGTACTTC
few,TRBJ1-1,TRBV9,NA,CASSAIGTYTEAFF,TGTGCCAGCAGCGCGATAGGGACGTACACTGAAGCTTTCTTT
NA,TRBJ2-7,TRBV7-2,TRBD2,CASSLASGTYEQYF,TGTGCCAGCAGCTTGGCTAGCGGGACCTACGAGCAGTACTTC
NA,TRBJ2-7,TRBV10-2,NA,CASSFKRDTYEQYF,TGCGCCAGCAGTTTCAAGCGGGACACATACGAGCAGTACTTC
NA,TRBJ1-1,TRBV7-9,TRBD1,CASSLPSTGGNTEAFF,TGTGCCAGCAGCTTACCTTCGACAGGGGGGAACACTGAAGCTTTCTTT
NA,TRBJ2-2,TRBV7-2,NA,CASSAELTVANTGELFF,TGTGCCAGCAGCGCAGAACTAACCGTAGCGAACACCGGGGAGCTGTTTTTT
NA,TRBJ2-7,TRBV11-2,TRBD1,CASSLARGPSYEQYF,TGTGCCAGCAGCTTAGCCAGGGGGCCCTCCTACGAGCAGTACTTC
NA,TRBJ2-5,TRBV30,TRBD2,CAWGWGLAGAPETQYF,TGTGCCTGGGGGTGGGGACTAGCGGGAGCTCCAGAGACCCAGTACTTC
NA,TRBJ2-3,TRBV2,NA,CASRLWTVFTDTQYF,TGTGCCAGCCGGCTGTGGACGGTATTCACAGATACGCAGTATTTT
NA,TRBJ2-3,TRBV4-2,NA,CASSQEDYTDTQYF,TGTGCCAGCAGCCAAGAGGACTACACAGATACGCAGTATTTT
NA,TRBJ2-1,TRBV6-5,NA,CASGPGRSSYNEQFF,TGTGCCAGCGGGCCCGGGCGAAGCTCCTACAATGAGCAGTTCTTC
NA,TRBJ1-5,TRBV27,NA,CASSPSEGQFNQPQHF,TGTGCCAGCAGCCCCTCGGAGGGACAATTCAATCAGCCCCAGCATTTT
NA,TRBJ2-1,TRBV29-1,TRBD2,CSVEDRGGGPLYEQFF,TGCAGCGTTGAAGATCGGGGGGGAGGGCCATTGTATGAGCAGTTCTTC
NA,TRBJ2-5,TRBV11-2,NA,CASSLTLGHQETQYF,TGTGCCAGCAGCTTAACCCTGGGACACCAAGAGACCCAGTACTTC
NA,TRBJ2-1,TRBV6-5,TRBD2,CASSYFLGLARREQFF,TGTGCCAGCAGTTACTTCTTGGGACTAGCGCGTCGGGAGCAGTTCTTC
NA,TRBJ2-2,TRBV28,NA,CASSWQGIGELFF,TGTGCCAGCAGTTGGCAGGGAATCGGGGAGCTGTTTTTT
NA,TRBJ2-3,TRBV9,TRBD1,CASRPGQGSADTQYF,TGTGCCAGCAGGCCGGGACAGGGATCGGCAGATACGCAGTATTTT
NA,TRBJ1-4,TRBV5-4,TRBD1,CASSLGDRREKLFF,TGTGCCAGCAGCTTGGGGGACAGGCGTGAAAAACTGTTTTTT
NA,TRBJ2-5,TRBV7-9,TRBD2,CASSSGLAPEKTQYF,TGTGCCAGCAGTTCGGGACTAGCTCCGGAAAAGACCCAGTACTTC
NA,TRBJ1-4,TRBV4-1,NA,CASSQARNEKLFF,TGCGCCAGCAGCCAAGCGAGGAATGAAAAACTGTTTTTT
NA,TRBJ2-3,TRBV28,NA,CASSSHRDRTDTQYF,TGTGCCAGCAGCAGCCACAGGGATCGCACAGATACGCAGTATTTT
NA,TRBJ2-5,TRBV18,NA,CASSPGSAETQYF,TGTGCCAGCTCACCGGGGTCTGCGGAGACCCAGTACTTC
NA,TRBJ2-2,TRBV9,NA,CASSVAGRDTGELFF,TGTGCCAGCAGCGTAGCGGGGCGGGACACCGGGGAGCTGTTTTTT
NA,TRBJ2-7,TRBV30,TRBD2,CAWSSPGTSPDFSYEQYF,TGTGCCTGGAGTTCCCCCGGGACTAGTCCCGACTTCTCCTACGAGCAGTACTTC
NA,TRBJ2-4,TRBV30,NA,CAWGSNKNRAKNIQYF,TGTGCCTGGGGATCTAACAAGAATAGAGCCAAAAACATTCAGTACTTC
NA,TRBJ1-2,TRBV9,TRBD1,CASSGQGYGYTF,TGTGCCAGCAGTGGACAGGGCTATGGCTACACCTTC
once,TRBJ1-6,TRBV28,NA,CASSLYGHSYNSPLHF,TGTGCCAGCAGTTTATACGGACACTCCTATAATTCACCCCTCCACTTT
NA,TRBJ2-7,TRBV6-4,TRBD2,CASSVPGLAWAF,TGTGCCAGCAGTGTCCCCGGACTAGCTTGGGCGTTC
NA,TRBJ2-5,TRBV19,TRBD2,CASSIKTSGQETQYF,TGTGCCAGTAGTATAAAGACTAGCGGCCAAGAGACCCAGTACTTC
NA,TRBJ2-1,TRBV10-1,TRBD1,CASSEPTGQGLGNEQFF,TGCGCCAGCAGTGAGCCCACAGGACAGGGTTTAGGCAATGAGCAGTTCTTC
NA,TRBJ2-3,TRBV27,NA,CASTLTGRTDTQYF,TGTGCCAGCACCTTAACAGGGAGAACAGATACGCAGTATTTT
NA,TRBJ2-7,TRBV6-5,NA,CASSYSIPNSYEQYF,TGTGCCAGCAGTTACTCGATTCCGAACTCCTACGAGCAGTACTTC
NA,TRBJ2-1,TRBV5-5,NA,CASSLAGVASEQFF,TGTGCCAGCAGCTTGGCGGGAGTTGCGAGTGAGCAGTTCTTC
once,TRBJ2-2,TRBV4-1,NA,CASTWGVAGELFF,TGCGCCAGCACCTGGGGGGTAGCCGGGGAGCTGTTTTTT
NA,TRBJ2-7,TRBV30,NA,CAWSVLRLSSYEQYF,TGTGCCTGGAGTGTACTGCGGCTAAGCTCCTACGAGCAGTACTTC
NA,TRBJ2-7,TRBV5-1,NA,CASSLALGEGSYEQYF,TGCGCCAGCAGCTTGGCCCTGGGGGAAGGGTCCTACGAGCAGTACTTC
NA,TRBJ1-5,TRBV7-9,NA,CASSLEPQEQPQHF,TGTGCCAGCAGCTTGGAGCCCCAGGAGCAACCCCAGCATTTT